This T cell receptor beta chain is drawn from a study of Ad26.COV2.S vaccination and SARS-CoV-2 variants. Study-wide points: Relative to placebo recipients, vaccine recipients exhibited elevated spike-specific TCR breadth.

The CDR3 is 13 residues long. Germline lookup yields CDR1 MNHEY and CDR2 SVGAGI. J lost 3 bases, V lost 7 bases, and 4 bases had no gene match. This sample's treatment: roughly 19 received Ad26.COV2.S at low or high dose, single or two shots; 5 received placebo; per-sample allocation not given. Day 63 after the first vaccine or placebo injection was the time point for sampling. It was an adult aged 18-55 years in Boston who was the donor. The table came from immunoSEQ multiplex PCR; TCRdb's copy has only in-frame clones and leaves some out. Among hundreds of thousands of clones listed, roughly 90% were seen once. Concerning this clone: What it binds is unknown.

The receptor's source is a person aged 18-60 years who received the Ad26.COV2.S COVID-19 vaccine or a placebo. The sequencing used peripheral blood, collected in a trial of Ad26.COV2.S vaccine versus placebo. The chain carries TRBV6-5 and TRBJ2-7; TRBD1 agrees at 9 bases. CDR3 region: CASTDRGNYEQYF. CDR3 nucleotide sequence: TGTGCCAGCACAGACAGGGGGAACTACGAGCAGTACTTC.